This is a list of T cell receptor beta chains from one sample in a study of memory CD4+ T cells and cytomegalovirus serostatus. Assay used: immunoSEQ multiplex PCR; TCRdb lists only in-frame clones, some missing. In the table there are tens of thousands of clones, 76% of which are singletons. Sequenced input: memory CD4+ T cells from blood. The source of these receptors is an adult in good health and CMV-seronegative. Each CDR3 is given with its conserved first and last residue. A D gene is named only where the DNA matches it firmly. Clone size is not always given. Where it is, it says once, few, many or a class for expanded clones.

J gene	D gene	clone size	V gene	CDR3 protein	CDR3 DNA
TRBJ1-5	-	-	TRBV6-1	CASSERVNQPQHF	TGTGCCAGCAGTGAAAGGGTAAATCAGCCCCAGCATTTT
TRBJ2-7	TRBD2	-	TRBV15	CATSRGSSGTSYEQYF	TGTGCCACCAGCAGAGGATCTAGCGGGACGTCCTACGAGCAGTACTTC
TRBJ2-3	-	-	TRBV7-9	CASSSGRGDTDTQYF	TGTGCCAGCAGCTCGGGGCGGGGAGACACAGATACGCAGTATTTT
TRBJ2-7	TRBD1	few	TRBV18	CASSSFGQGREQYF	TGTGCCAGCTCATCCTTTGGACAGGGAAGGGAGCAGTACTTC
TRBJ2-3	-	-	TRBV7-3	CASSLGWAGTGDTQYF	TGTGCCAGCAGCTTAGGGTGGGCGGGGACTGGAGATACGCAGTATTTT
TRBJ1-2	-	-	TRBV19	CASSIGSSRAVKGYTF	TGTGCCAGTAGTATAGGCTCGTCGCGGGCCGTGAAGGGCTACACCTTC
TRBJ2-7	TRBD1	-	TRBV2	CASSRQGVTYEQYF	TGTGCCAGCAGCCGACAGGGGGTCACCTACGAGCAGTACTTC
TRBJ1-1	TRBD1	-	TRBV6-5	CASSPGTGYTEAFF	TGTGCCAGCAGCCCCGGGACAGGGTACACTGAAGCTTTCTTT
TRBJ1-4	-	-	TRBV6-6	CASSPRGIVEGEKLFF	TGTGCCAGCAGCCCCCGTGGTATCGTTGAGGGTGAAAAACTGTTTTTT
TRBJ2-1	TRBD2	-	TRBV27	CASSFLGLAEVNEQFF	TGTGCCAGCAGTTTCCTAGGACTAGCAGAAGTCAATGAGCAGTTCTTC
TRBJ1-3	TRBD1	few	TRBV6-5	CASTSDRNSGNTIYF	TGTGCCAGCACCTCGGACAGGAACTCTGGAAACACCATATATTTT
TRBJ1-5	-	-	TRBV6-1	CASMPGDYQPQHF	TGTGCCAGCATGCCAGGGGACTATCAGCCCCAGCATTTT
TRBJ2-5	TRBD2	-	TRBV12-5	CASALGGGGQETQYF	TGTGCTAGTGCCTTGGGCGGGGGGGGCCAAGAGACCCAGTACTTC
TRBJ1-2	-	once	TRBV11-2	CASSRRDGLGYTF	TGTGCCAGCAGCCGTCGGGACGGATTGGGATACACCTTC
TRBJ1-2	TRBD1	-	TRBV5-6	CASSRRSTGGLVDGYTF	TGTGCCAGCAGCCGGAGGAGCACAGGGGGCCTTGTCGATGGCTACACCTTC
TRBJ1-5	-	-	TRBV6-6	CASSRRSNQPQHF	TGTGCCAGCAGCCGTCGAAGCAATCAGCCCCAGCATTTT
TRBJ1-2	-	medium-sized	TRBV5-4	CASSLRDGYTF	TGTGCCAGCAGCTTACGGGATGGCTACACCTTC
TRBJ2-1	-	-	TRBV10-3	CAISDGPGSEQFF	TGTGCCATCAGTGATGGACCAGGATCCGAGCAGTTCTTC
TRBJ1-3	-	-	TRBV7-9	CASSLAGRNTIYF	TGTGCCAGCAGCCTGGCGGGGCGAAACACCATATATTTT
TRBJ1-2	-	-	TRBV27	CASSTGNYGYTF	TGTGCCAGCAGTACAGGGAACTATGGCTACACCTTC
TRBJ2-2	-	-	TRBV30	CAWSGGRRDRTGELFF	TGTGCCTGGAGTGGGGGCCGAAGGGACCGCACCGGGGAGCTGTTTTTT
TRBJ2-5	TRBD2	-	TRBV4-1	CASSLRLAGGTQETQYF	TGCGCCAGCAGCCTGAGACTAGCGGGGGGGACCCAAGAGACCCAGTACTTC
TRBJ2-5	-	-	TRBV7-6	CASSLGQETQYF	TGTGCCAGCAGCTTAGGCCAAGAGACCCAGTACTTC
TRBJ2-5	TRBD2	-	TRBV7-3	CASSPSGVETQYF	TGTGCCAGCAGCCCAAGCGGGGTGGAGACCCAGTACTTC
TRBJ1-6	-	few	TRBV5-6	CASSSGGRALHF	TGTGCCAGCAGCTCGGGGGGGAGGGCCCTCCACTTT
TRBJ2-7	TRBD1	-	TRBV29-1	CSVQKTDRGYEQYF	TGCAGCGTTCAAAAGACGGACAGGGGATACGAGCAGTACTTC
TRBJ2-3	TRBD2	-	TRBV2	CASSGTYGLDIGTQYF	TGTGCCAGCAGTGGGACTTATGGACTAGATATTGGTACGCAGTATTTT
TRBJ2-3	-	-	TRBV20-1	CSAPYLDTQYF	TGCAGTGCTCCCTACCTCGATACGCAGTATTTT
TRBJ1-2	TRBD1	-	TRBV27	CASSHQVRLSQGGYTF	TGTGCCAGCAGTCATCAGGTCAGGCTCTCACAGGGGGGCTACACCTTC
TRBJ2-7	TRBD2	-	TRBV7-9	CASSLGWEAGGLNYEQYF	TGTGCCAGCAGCTTAGGGTGGGAAGCGGGGGGCTTGAACTACGAGCAGTACTTC
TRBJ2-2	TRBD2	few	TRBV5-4	CASSRLAGGPSTGELFF	TGTGCCAGCAGCCGGCTAGCGGGGGGGCCGAGCACCGGGGAGCTGTTTTTT
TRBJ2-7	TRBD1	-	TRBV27	CATLGQGRHEQYF	TGTGCCACCCTCGGACAGGGGAGGCACGAGCAGTACTTC